These T cell receptor beta chains were read from a single sample in a study of shared clonotypes between healthy human individuals. Here immunoSEQ multiplex PCR was the method, and the copy in TCRdb shows in-frame clones only, minus some. The data contain around 1.6 million clones, 95% to 99% of them seen just once; the ten biggest clones take up about 0.4%. What was sequenced was naive CD4+ T cells sorted from blood. The receptors were sampled from a man aged 30-40 years in good health. Each CDR3 is given with its conserved first and last residue. A D gene is named only where the DNA matches it firmly. Clone sizes are given selectively: once, few, many, or a class where the clone is expanded.

d_call j_call clone_size v_call cdr3_nt cdr3_aa
TRBD2 TRBJ2-3 NA TRBV27 TGTGCCAGCAGTCAAAGGGGACTAGCGGGAGGGACAGATACGCAGTATTTT CASSQRGLAGGTDTQYF
NA TRBJ2-2 NA TRBV4-1 TGCGCCAGCAGCTCCTGGGGAGGTTGGATGTTTTTT CASSSWGGWMFF
TRBD2 TRBJ2-3 NA TRBV7-9 TGTGCCAGCAGCTCCTGGGGTAGCGGGATGGCCACAGATACGCAGTATTTT CASSSWGSGMATDTQYF
TRBD2 TRBJ2-2 NA TRBV7-9 TGTGCCAGCAGCTCGGGACTAGCGGGAGGTGCCGGGGAGCTGTTTTTT CASSSGLAGGAGELFF
NA TRBJ2-1 NA TRBV6-1 TGTGCCAGCAGTGTAATCAATGAGCAGTTCTTC CASSVINEQFF
NA TRBJ2-5 NA TRBV18 TGTGCCAGCTCACCACTTCCCGGGAACCAAGAGACCCAGTACTTC CASSPLPGNQETQYF
NA TRBJ1-2 NA TRBV27 TGTGCCAGCAGTTCACACGGATCCTATGGCTACACCTTC CASSSHGSYGYTF
NA TRBJ2-6 NA TRBV12-5 TGTGCTAGTGGGCAATCTGGGGCCAACGTCCTGACTTTC CASGQSGANVLTF
NA TRBJ2-5 NA TRBV30 TGTGCCTGGAGTAGTAGGGAGACCCAGTACTTC CAWSSRETQYF
NA TRBJ2-4 NA TRBV10-3 TGTGCCATCAGTGAGTCGGGGGGCCCAGGGGCCAAAAACATTCAGTACTTC CAISESGGPGAKNIQYF
TRBD1 TRBJ1-3 NA TRBV7-9 TGTGCCAGCAGCTCCGGGACAGGGTTGCACACCATATATTTT CASSSGTGLHTIYF
TRBD1 TRBJ1-3 once TRBV7-2 TGTGCCAGCAGCTTGGGACAGAAAGGTGACACCATATATTTT CASSLGQKGDTIYF
NA TRBJ2-6 NA TRBV7-9 TGTGCCAGCAGCTTAGTGGCGGCCAGCTCTGGGGCCAACGTCCTGACTTTC CASSLVAASSGANVLTF
TRBD1 TRBJ1-1 NA TRBV15 TGTGCCACCAGCAGAGTCGGACAGGCGATGAACACTGAAGCTTTCTTT CATSRVGQAMNTEAFF
TRBD2 TRBJ2-1 NA TRBV2 TGTGCCAGCAGTGAAGCCCGACTAGCGGGAGTGGCTGAGCAGTTCTTC CASSEARLAGVAEQFF
TRBD2 TRBJ2-7 NA TRBV7-9 TGTGCCAGCGGCGGGACTAGCGGAGGGGTCCACGAGCAGTACTTC CASGGTSGGVHEQYF
TRBD1 TRBJ2-7 once TRBV28 TGTGCCAGCAACCCGGGACAGACCTACGAGCAGTACTTC CASNPGQTYEQYF
NA TRBJ1-2 NA TRBV30 TGTGCCTTGAGTCCTGGCTACACCTTC CALSPGYTF
TRBD2 TRBJ2-7 NA TRBV28 TGTGCCAGCAGTTCGCGGGCGGGAGCGGGCTACGAGCAGTACTTC CASSSRAGAGYEQYF
NA TRBJ2-1 NA TRBV4-3 TGCGCCAGCAGACTGGAGGGATACAATGAGCAGTTCTTC CASRLEGYNEQFF
NA TRBJ1-1 NA TRBV10-2 TGCGCCAGCAGTGAGAACACGAACACTGAAGCTTTCTTT CASSENTNTEAFF
NA TRBJ1-1 NA TRBV28 TGTGCCACCCATATGATTACCTCTAACACTGAAGCTTTCTTT CATHMITSNTEAFF
NA TRBJ2-1 NA TRBV9 TGTGCCAGCAGCGGGACTGACCCGATCTACAATGAGCAGTTCTTC CASSGTDPIYNEQFF
NA TRBJ1-4 once TRBV7-9 TGTGCCAGCAGCACCCGGCAGTATGAAAAACTGTTTTTT CASSTRQYEKLFF
TRBD1 TRBJ2-2 NA TRBV10-3 TGTGCCTCAGGACAGGGCGGCACCGGGGAGCTGTTTTTT CASGQGGTGELFF
NA TRBJ2-7 NA TRBV28 TGTGCCAGCAGTATTAGGACAGCAGCAAACTACGAGCAGTACTTC CASSIRTAANYEQYF
NA TRBJ2-3 NA TRBV5-1 TGCGCCAGCAGCCTAGGCTGGAGTCCGACAGATACGCAGTATTTT CASSLGWSPTDTQYF
TRBD1 TRBJ2-2 NA TRBV28 TGTGCCAGCAGGACAGGGACCGGGGAGCTGTTTTTT CASRTGTGELFF
TRBD1 TRBJ1-2 NA TRBV28 TGTGCCAGCAGTTCGCCAGGGGGCGATGGGAGCTACACCTTC CASSSPGGDGSYTF
NA TRBJ2-5 NA TRBV4-3 TGCGCCAGCAGCCAAGAAGGGACCAAGCAAGAGACCCAGTACTTC CASSQEGTKQETQYF
NA TRBJ2-3 NA TRBV5-1 TGCGCCAGCAGCTTCGGGCTAGCCTTCAGCACAGATACGCAGTATTTT CASSFGLAFSTDTQYF
NA TRBJ2-2 once TRBV11-2 TGTGCCAGCAGCTTACATCAGGGGCAAAGGGTACGGACCGGGGAGCTGTTTTTT CASSLHQGQRVRTGELFF
NA TRBJ1-1 NA TRBV18 TGTGCCAGCTCCGCTACAGGAAACACTGAAGCTTTCTTT CASSATGNTEAFF
NA TRBJ2-7 NA TRBV10-1 TGCGCCAGCAGTGAGTCTTTTGGGGGCGAGCAGTACTTC CASSESFGGEQYF
NA TRBJ2-4 NA TRBV28 TGTGCCAGCAGTTTTGCCGGGATGGCCAAAAACATTCAGTACTTC CASSFAGMAKNIQYF
NA TRBJ1-1 NA TRBV6-1 TGTGCCAGCACAGAGACAGGGAACACTGAAGCTTTCTTT CASTETGNTEAFF
TRBD1 TRBJ1-5 NA TRBV10-2 TGCGCCAGCAGAACCTCCGGGACAGGGGGCAATCAGCCCCAGCATTTT CASRTSGTGGNQPQHF
NA TRBJ2-7 NA TRBV25-1 TGTGCCAGCAGTGTACCGGGACTCTACGAGCAGTACTTC CASSVPGLYEQYF
NA TRBJ1-2 NA TRBV28 TGTGCCAGCAGTCCCCCCGGCAGATACCCTAACTATGGCTACACCTTC CASSPPGRYPNYGYTF
TRBD1 TRBJ2-3 NA TRBV19 TGTGCCAGTAGTTCCGGACAGGGTGGTATGTCAGATACGCAGTATTTT CASSSGQGGMSDTQYF
NA TRBJ2-1 NA TRBV9 TGTGCCAGCAGCGTACGAGGGCCGAGCAATGAGCAGTTCTTC CASSVRGPSNEQFF
TRBD1 TRBJ2-7 NA TRBV6-5 TGTGCCAGCAGCACCGGGACAGGGGCCTACGAGCAGTACTTC CASSTGTGAYEQYF
NA TRBJ2-5 NA TRBV5-1 TGCGCCAGCAGCTTCGGAGAGGTACAAGAGACCCAGTACTTC CASSFGEVQETQYF
NA TRBJ2-7 NA TRBV25-1 TGTGCCAGCAGACAGGGAGAATACGAGCAGTACTTC CASRQGEYEQYF
NA TRBJ2-7 NA TRBV18 TGTGCCAGCTCCCGGGGGACTTCTAGCTCCTACGAGCAGTACTTC CASSRGTSSSYEQYF
NA TRBJ1-1 NA TRBV5-1 TGCGCCAGCAGCGGACAAAACACTGAAGCTTTCTTT CASSGQNTEAFF
NA TRBJ2-5 NA TRBV4-2 TGTGCCAGCAGCCCTGACACGGGAGAGACCCAGTACTTC CASSPDTGETQYF
NA TRBJ2-5 NA TRBV25-1 TGTGCCACCGACGGCGGCTTTCAGACCCAGTACTTC CATDGGFQTQYF
NA TRBJ2-6 NA TRBV2 TGTGCCAGCAGTGATTCCTACAGACCCTCTGGGGCCAACGTCCTGACTTTC CASSDSYRPSGANVLTF
NA TRBJ2-7 NA TRBV9 TGTGCCAGCAGCGTAGACGAGGTCTCCTACGAGCAGTACTTC CASSVDEVSYEQYF
NA TRBJ1-5 NA TRBV7-6 TGTGCCAGCAGCTTAGGTTGGGGGAGGAATAGCAATCAGCCCCAGCATTTT CASSLGWGRNSNQPQHF
NA TRBJ1-4 NA TRBV18 TGTGCCAGCTCACCTCAAACTGCAACTAATGAAAAACTGTTTTTT CASSPQTATNEKLFF
TRBD2 TRBJ2-1 NA TRBV19 TGTGCCAGTAGGGTAGCGGGAGGGTACAATGAGCAGTTCTTC CASRVAGGYNEQFF
NA TRBJ2-5 NA TRBV5-1 TGCGCCAGCAGCGTGTGGGAAGAGACCCAGTACTTC CASSVWEETQYF